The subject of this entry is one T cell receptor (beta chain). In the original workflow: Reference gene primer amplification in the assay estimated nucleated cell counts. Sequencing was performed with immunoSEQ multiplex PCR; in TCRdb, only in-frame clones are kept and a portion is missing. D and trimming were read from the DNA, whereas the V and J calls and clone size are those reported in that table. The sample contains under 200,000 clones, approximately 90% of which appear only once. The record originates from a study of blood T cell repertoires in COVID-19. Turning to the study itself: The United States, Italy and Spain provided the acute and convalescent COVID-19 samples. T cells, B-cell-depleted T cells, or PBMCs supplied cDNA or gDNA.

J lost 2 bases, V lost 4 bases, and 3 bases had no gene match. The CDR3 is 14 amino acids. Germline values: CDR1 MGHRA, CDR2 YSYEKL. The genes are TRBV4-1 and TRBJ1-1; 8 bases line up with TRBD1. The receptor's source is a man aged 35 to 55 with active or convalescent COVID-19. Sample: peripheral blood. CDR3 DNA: TGCGCCAGCAGCCTGGGACAGGTTAACACTGAAGCTTTCTTT. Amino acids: CASSLGQVNTEAFF.